This T cell receptor (beta chain) stems from a study of breast tumors, draining lymph nodes, adjacent tissues. Study-level points and caveats: Data fit most tumor T cells coming from lymph node, expanding in tumor. Tumor repertoires ranked between lymph nodes and nontumor tissue in diversity, with V and J gene preferences. Tumor and nontumor repertoires were significantly more similar in luminal-like than in basal-like breast cancer.

This CDR3 has 13 residues. CDR1 and CDR2 from the germline V gene are SGHDT and YYEEEE. Between the trimmed V and J ends, which lost 3 bases and 1 base, there was a span of 7 bases. One entry per CDR3 protein results from TCRdb running MiXCR on the multiplex PCR reads. The sample shows tens of thousands of distinct CDR3 sequences, around 52% of them seen only once. To note about this clonotype: Its antigen is unknown.

The chain combines TRBV5-6 with TRBJ1-1; D not certain. Input material: breast tumor tissue. This receptor was identified in a female donor with breast cancer. Some clones in this sample may be carry-over from other donors' samples. In DNA form, the CDR3 reads TGTGCCAGCAGCTCAACAAGGAACACTGAAGCTTTCTTT. It yields the protein CASSSTRNTEAFF.